The 17 T cell receptor beta chains presented below share a single source sample, sequenced in a study of blood T cell repertoires in COVID-19. Generated by immunoSEQ multiplex PCR, the TCRdb table keeps only in-frame clones and is missing some. The repertoire consists of hundreds of thousands of clones, with roughly 89% occurring once and the leading ten covering around 0.9%. The sequenced sample was peripheral blood. The origin of the receptors is a young man with COVID-19, enrolled during active disease.

The chain joins TRBV29-1 to TRBJ2-2; D ambiguous. The CDR3 extends over 15 amino acids. Trimming pared 2 bases from V and 1 base from J, leaving 11 bases between. Germline CDR1 reads SQVTM; CDR2 reads ANQGSEA. CDR3: CSVESAELNTGELFF. The CDR3 DNA is TGCAGCGTTGAATCCGCGGAGCTGAACACCGGGGAGCTGTTTTTT.

The rearrangement links TRBV18 to TRBJ1-2; D unclear. Germline V gives CDR1 KGHSH, CDR2 LQKENI. Trimming shortened V by 3 bases and J by 4 bases, and 12 bases separated the two germline ends. CDR3 size: 14 residues. The CDR3 DNA reads as TGTGCCAGCTCACCGACCCAAGAGGGCTATGGCTACACCTTC. Protein: CASSPTQEGYGYTF.

The chain recombines TRBV12-3 or TRBV12-4 with TRBJ1-2, with D unclear. CDR3 length: 13 amino acids. V was trimmed by 7 bases and J by 7 bases, leaving 16 bases between them. This chain's CDR3 is CASTLTARGGYTF. CDR3 DNA sequence: TGTGCCAGCACCTTGACTGCCCGAGGTGGCTACACCTTC.

The V call is TRBV30, the J call TRBJ2-3, with TRBD2 matching over 14 bases. From germline, CDR1 is GTSNPN and CDR2 SVGIG (reference sequence). The CDR3 runs to 16 residues. J gave up 5 bases and V 1 base, and 5 bases lay outside the gene matches. This CDR3 reads CAWSAGTSGSGDTQYF. The DNA for the CDR3 is TGTGCCTGGAGTGCCGGGACTAGCGGGAGTGGAGATACGCAGTATTTT. The full variable domain, rest sourced from reference TRBV30 and TRBJ2-3, is SQTIHQWPATLVQPVGSPLSLECTVEGTSNPNLYWYRQAAGRGLQLLFYSVGIGQISSEVPQNLSASRPQDRQFILSSKKLLLSDSGFYLCAWSAGTSGSGDTQYFGPGTRLTVL.

The chain carries TRBV4-1 and TRBJ2-5; a weak D match, TRBD1 (6 bases). This CDR3 has 15 amino acids. V lost 3 bases to trimming and J lost 5 bases, with 16 bases between them. The germline gives CDR1 MGHRA, CDR2 YSYEKL. The CDR3 DNA reads TGCGCCAGCAGCCACCCCGGGACATCCTCGGAGACCCAGTACTTC. It codes for CASSHPGTSSETQYF.

The rearrangement links TRBV3-1 (or the pseudogene TRBV3-2) to TRBJ2-1, with 7 bases aligning to TRBD2. Trimming removed 4 bases from V and 7 bases from J; junction bases left unmatched: 10. CDR3 length equals 15 residues. Per the germline V gene, CDR1 is LGHDT and CDR2 is YNNKEL (reference sequence). The CDR3 loop is CASSRTSGFSNEQFF. The CDR3 nucleotides are TGTGCCAGCAGCCGGACTAGTGGGTTTTCGAATGAGCAGTTCTTC.

This chain links TRBV24-1 with TRBJ2-1; no firm D call. V lost 3 bases to trimming and J lost 4 bases, with 12 bases between them. The germline gives CDR1 KGHDR, CDR2 SFDVKD. The CDR3 extends over 15 amino acids. The CDR3 bases are TGTGCCACCAGTGATCCTAGTACGGGTTACAATGAGCAGTTCTTC. Amino acids: CATSDPSTGYNEQFF.

The J gene is TRBJ2-7, the V gene TRBV18; the match to TRBD2 covers 8 bases. CDR1 and CDR2 (germline): KGHSH, LQKENI. The CDR3 is made up of 14 amino acids. V gave up 2 bases and J gave up 7 bases; unmatched junction bases: 7. CDR3 nucleotides: TGTGCCAGCTCACCAAGCGGGAGCTCAGGAGAGCAGTACTTC. Translated, it gives CASSPSGSSGEQYF.

The gene calls are TRBV10-2 and TRBJ2-3; TRBD1 agrees at 9 bases. This CDR3 region has 14 residues. The V and J ends lost 6 bases and 4 bases, in that order; junction bases with no gene match: 5. CDR1 WSHSY and CDR2 SAAADI come from the germline V gene. CDR3 residues: CASSRDREPDTQYF. The DNA for the CDR3 is TGCGCCAGCAGCCGGGACAGGGAACCAGATACGCAGTATTTT.

This CDR3 is CASSQFSGNTIYF. In nucleotides, the CDR3 is TGTGCCAGCAGTCAGTTTTCTGGAAACACCATATATTTT. V usage is TRBV6-5 and J usage is TRBJ1-3; no clear D. This CDR3 has 13 residues. Germline V gives CDR1 MNHEY, CDR2 SVGAGI. V shed 5 bases and J shed 1 base, with 6 bases lying between them.

A single count supports this clone. This CDR3 is CASSFSGLAIGELFF. CDR3 bases: TGTGCCAGCAGCTTCTCTGGACTAGCTATCGGGGAGCTGTTTTTT. V usage is TRBV7-2 and J usage is TRBJ2-2; 8 bases line up with TRBD2. CDR3 length: 15 amino acids. CDR1 is SGHTA and CDR2 is FQGNSA in the germline V gene. V lost 3 bases to trimming and J lost 7 bases; unmatched junction nucleotides: 7.

Regarding this clone: Other DNA sequences in the sample encode the same CDR3. CDR3 in amino acids: CASRVGGTEAFF. The CDR3 nucleotides are TGTGCCAGTAGGGTAGGCGGCACTGAAGCTTTCTTT. The gene calls are TRBV19 and TRBJ1-1, with D unresolved. The CDR3 spans 12 residues. Trimming removed 6 bases at V and 4 bases at J, with 9 bases between. The germline CDR1 and CDR2 sequences are LNHDA and SQIVND (reference sequence).

This clone was seen a handful of times. The rearrangement uses TRBV19 and TRBJ2-7; TRBD1 might be the D (5 bases). CDR1 is LNHDA, CDR2 SQIVND, per germline (reference sequence). V was pared by 6 bases and J by 2 bases, with 17 bases between. This CDR3 region has 15 residues. The CDR3 loop is CASSAPGREAYEQYF. DNA for the CDR3: TGTGCCAGTAGCGCCCCCGGCAGGGAAGCCTACGAGCAGTACTTC.

The chain combines TRBV15 with TRBJ2-2; 9 bases align to TRBD2. Germline values: CDR1 LNHNV, CDR2 YYDKDF (reference sequence). With V trimmed by 0 bases and J by 4 bases, 9 bases remained unmatched. CDR3 length equals 18 residues. Here the CDR3 DNA reads TGTGCCACCAGCAGAGATTCTGGGACTAGCTGGGGCACCGGGGAGCTGTTTTTT. This translates into CATSRDSGTSWGTGELFF.

The J gene is TRBJ1-1, the V gene TRBV6-5; tentative D call: TRBD1 (6 bases). V was trimmed by 6 bases and J by 0 bases, leaving 14 bases between them. Germline V gene lookup returns CDR1 MNHEY and CDR2 SVGAGI. The CDR3 has 15 residues. The CDR3 is CASSARQAMNTEAFF. For the CDR3, the DNA is TGTGCCAGCAGCGCCAGACAGGCCATGAACACTGAAGCTTTCTTT.

The chain recombines TRBV19 with TRBJ1-2, with TRBD1 matching over 8 bases. Germline V gene data show CDR1 as LNHDA and CDR2 as SQIVND (reference sequence). The CDR3 is 15 amino acids. After removal of 9 bases from V and 6 bases from J, the junction contained 15 bases not matched to a gene. This CDR3 reads CASKTQGAQRHGYTF. CDR3 sequence (DNA): TGTGCCAGCAAGACGCAGGGGGCCCAGCGCCATGGCTACACCTTC. Variable domain in full (rest from reference TRBV19 and TRBJ1-2): DGGITQSPKYLFRKEGQNVTLSCEQNLNHDAMYWYRQDPGQGLRLIYYSQIVNDFQKGDIAEGYSVSREKKESFPLTVTSAQKNPTAFYLCASKTQGAQRHGYTFGSGTRLTVV.

The V call is TRBV2, the J call TRBJ2-7; maybe TRBD1 (6 bases). V shed 3 bases and J shed 3 bases, with 12 bases lying between them. Looked up from germline, CDR1 is SNHLY and CDR2 is FYNNEI. The CDR3 is 14 residues long. The CDR3 region is CASSDGPGVYEQYF. DNA of the CDR3: TGTGCCAGCAGTGATGGTCCAGGGGTCTACGAGCAGTACTTC. The variable domain in full, with the rest retrieved from reference TRBV2 and TRBJ2-7, is EPEVTQTPSHQVTQMGQEVILRCVPISNHLYFYWYRQILGQKVEFLVSFYNNEISEKSEIFDDQFSVERPDGSNFTLKIRSTKLEDSAMYFCASSDGPGVYEQYFGPGTRLTVT.